This T cell receptor beta chain was obtained from a study of T-cell reconstitution after alpha-beta-depleted transplantation in children. The germline CDR1 and CDR2 sequences are SGHAT and FQNNGV. With 1 base clipped from V and 9 bases from J, the junction kept 6 bases outside the gene matches. The length of the CDR3 is 14 residues. It was with unique molecular identifiers that the TCRbeta library was prepared. TCRdb reanalysed the PCR reads using MiXCR and keeps one entry per CDR3 protein. Of roughly 110,000 distinct CDR3 sequences in the sample, about a tenth were seen once. This clonotype was counted a few times. What it binds is unknown. Study conclusions and caveats: Two months or so post-transplant, alpha-beta T cells reportedly derived from several hundred expanded graft clones.

The V and J genes are TRBV11-2 and TRBJ2-1, with 7 bases identical to TRBD2. The clonotype originates from a boy younger than 10 with acute lymphoblastic leukemia, due to receive a stem cell transplant. The specimen was PBMCs, collected before TCRalphabeta/CD19-depleted stem cell transplant. The CDR3 reads CASSLAGGLREQFF. In nucleotides, the CDR3 is TGTGCCAGCAGCTTAGCGGGAGGCCTACGTGAGCAGTTCTTC.